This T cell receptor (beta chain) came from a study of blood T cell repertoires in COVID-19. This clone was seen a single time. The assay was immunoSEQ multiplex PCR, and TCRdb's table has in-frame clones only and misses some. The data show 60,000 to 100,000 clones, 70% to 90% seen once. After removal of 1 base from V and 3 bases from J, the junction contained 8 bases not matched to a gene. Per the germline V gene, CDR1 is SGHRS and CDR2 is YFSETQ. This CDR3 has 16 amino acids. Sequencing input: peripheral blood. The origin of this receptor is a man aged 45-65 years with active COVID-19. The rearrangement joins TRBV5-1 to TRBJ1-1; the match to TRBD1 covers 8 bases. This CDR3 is CASSLTAGGTDTEAFF. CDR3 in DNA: TGCGCCAGCAGCTTGACCGCAGGGGGCACGGACACTGAAGCTTTCTTT.